This T cell receptor beta chain was sequenced in a study of regulatory T cells in long-lasting Graves disease. Time point denoted: newly diagnosed GD, antithyroid drugs for less than 3 months. After RNA was extracted from PBMCs, the TCR library was made from it. This clonotype was counted at least ten times. Sequence at one end of the junction differs from germline and may be a read error. HTBI primers from iRepertoire and Arm-PCR of CDR3 regions yielded the TCR beta libraries. Each CDR3 protein is one row after TCRdb ran MiXCR on the multiplex PCR reads. The repertoire holds approximately 350,000 distinct CDR3 sequences, 12% seen once, with approximately 20% in the top ten. This sample also belongs to another study, concerning T cells in Graves' hyperthyroidism and ophthalmopathy.

The clonotype originates from a woman aged 18 to 35 with Graves disease. The sample here was peripheral blood mononuclear cells (PBMCs), taken at new diagnosis, from a patient treated with antithyroid drugs.

Written as DNA, the CDR3 is TGTGCCAGCAGTCCCTCGGACAGGACGGTAGAGACGCGGTATTTT. Its translation: CASSPSDRTVETRYF. This chain links TRBV6-2 or TRBV6-3 with TRBJ2-3; 7 positions agree with TRBD1. Germline loops: CDR1 MNHEY, CDR2 SVGEGT. CDR3 length: 15 amino acids.